The TCR beta chain under discussion was sequenced for a study of blood T cells in healthy people across ages. A second PCR of 7 to 11 cycles used a sample-barcoded 5' primer and a J-beta primer mix. From the 5' RACE reads, TCRdb called clonotypes with MiXCR, one entry per CDR3 protein. Of fewer than 2 million distinct CDR3 sequences listed, about two fifths are singletons. Extraction of total RNA produced a minimum of 5.5 micrograms from each sample. The V gene's germline CDR1 is SEHNR and CDR2 FQNEAQ (reference sequence). This CDR3 region has 17 residues. Deletions cut 9 bases from V and 0 bases from J, with 22 bases between.

The chain joins TRBV7-9 to TRBJ2-3; maybe TRBD2 (6 bases). Sequencing was done on a sample of blood. The TCR was taken from a human donor in good health. The DNA of the CDR3 is TGTGCCAGTAATGAGGATAGCCGGGACTCCAGCACAGATACGCAGTATTTT. It yields the protein CASNEDSRDSSTDTQYF.